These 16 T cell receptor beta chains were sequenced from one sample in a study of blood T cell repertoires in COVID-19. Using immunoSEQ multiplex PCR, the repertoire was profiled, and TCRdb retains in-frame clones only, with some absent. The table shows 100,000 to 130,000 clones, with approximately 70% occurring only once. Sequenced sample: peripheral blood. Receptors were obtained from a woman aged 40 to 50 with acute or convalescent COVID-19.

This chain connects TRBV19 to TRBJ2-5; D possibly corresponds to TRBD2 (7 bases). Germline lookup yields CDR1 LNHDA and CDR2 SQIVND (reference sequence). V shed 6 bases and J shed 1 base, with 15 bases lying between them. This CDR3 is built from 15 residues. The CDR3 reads CASRLGGGPQETQYF. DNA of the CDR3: TGTGCCAGTAGGTTGGGGGGGGGCCCCCAAGAGACCCAGTACTTC.

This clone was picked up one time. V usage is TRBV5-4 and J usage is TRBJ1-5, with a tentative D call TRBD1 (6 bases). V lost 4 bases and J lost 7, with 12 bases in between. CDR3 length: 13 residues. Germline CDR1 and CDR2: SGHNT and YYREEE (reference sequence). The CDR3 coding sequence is TGTGCCAGCAGCCGGGAGGGGGGACAGCCCCAGCATTTT. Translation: CASSREGGQPQHF.

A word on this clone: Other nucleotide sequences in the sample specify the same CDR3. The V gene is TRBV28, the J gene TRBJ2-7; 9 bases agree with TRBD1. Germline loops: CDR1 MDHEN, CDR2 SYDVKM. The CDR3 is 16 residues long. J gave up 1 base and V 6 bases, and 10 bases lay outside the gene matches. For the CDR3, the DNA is TGTGCCAGCAGCCTACCCCCAGGACAGGGGTCCTACGAGCAGTACTTC. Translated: CASSLPPGQGSYEQYF.

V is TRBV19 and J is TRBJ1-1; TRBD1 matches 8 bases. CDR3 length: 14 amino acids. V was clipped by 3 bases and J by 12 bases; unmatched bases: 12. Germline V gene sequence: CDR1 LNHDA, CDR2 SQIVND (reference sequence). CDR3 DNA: TGTGCCAGTAGTATGTACCCCGGGACAGGAAGAACTTTCTTT. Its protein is CASSMYPGTGRTFF.

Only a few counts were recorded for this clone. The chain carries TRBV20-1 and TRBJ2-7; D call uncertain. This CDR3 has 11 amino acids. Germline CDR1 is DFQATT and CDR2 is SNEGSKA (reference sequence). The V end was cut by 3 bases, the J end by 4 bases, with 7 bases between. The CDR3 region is CSARVRYEQYF. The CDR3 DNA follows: TGCAGTGCTAGGGTGAGGTACGAGCAGTACTTC.

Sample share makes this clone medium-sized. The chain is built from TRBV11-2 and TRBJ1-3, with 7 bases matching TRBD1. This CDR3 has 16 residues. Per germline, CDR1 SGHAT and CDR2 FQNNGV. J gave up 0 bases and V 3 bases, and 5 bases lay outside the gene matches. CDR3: CASSLDRSVSGNTIYF. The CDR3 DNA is TGTGCCAGCAGCTTGGACAGGAGCGTCTCTGGAAACACCATATATTTT.

The CDR3 protein is CASSSQSGGARETQYF. The CDR3 DNA follows: TGTGCCAGCAGCTCCCAAAGCGGGGGGGCCCGAGAGACCCAGTACTTC. The genes are TRBV7-8 and TRBJ2-5, with 10 bases lining up with TRBD2. The CDR3 consists of 16 residues. The germline V gene encodes CDR1 SGHVS and CDR2 FQNEAQ. Trimming took 4 bases from V and 4 from J; bases not matched to a gene: 9.

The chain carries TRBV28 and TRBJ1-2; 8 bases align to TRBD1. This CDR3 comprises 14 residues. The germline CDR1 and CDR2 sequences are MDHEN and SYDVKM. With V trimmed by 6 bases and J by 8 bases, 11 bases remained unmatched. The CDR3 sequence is CASSRWTGSAGYTF. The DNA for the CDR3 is TGTGCCAGCAGCCGATGGACAGGGTCGGCCGGCTACACCTTC.

The chain's CDR3 is CASSLDFSGGAGETQYF. Here the CDR3 DNA reads TGCGCCAGCAGCTTGGATTTTAGCGGGGGGGCCGGGGAGACCCAGTACTTC. This chain uses TRBV5-1 with TRBJ2-5; 11 bases line up with TRBD2. The CDR3 has 17 residues. Germline assignment: CDR1 SGHRS and CDR2 YFSETQ. The J segment lost 5 bases and the V segment lost 0 bases, leaving 9 bases of the junction unmatched.

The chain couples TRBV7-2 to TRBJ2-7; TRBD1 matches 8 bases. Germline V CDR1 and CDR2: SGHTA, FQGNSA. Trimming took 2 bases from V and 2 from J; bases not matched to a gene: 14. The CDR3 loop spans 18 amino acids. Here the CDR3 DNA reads TGTGCCAGCAGCTTACAGGGGGCTGGGGTTTTGATCCCCTACGAGCAGTACTTC. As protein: CASSLQGAGVLIPYEQYF.

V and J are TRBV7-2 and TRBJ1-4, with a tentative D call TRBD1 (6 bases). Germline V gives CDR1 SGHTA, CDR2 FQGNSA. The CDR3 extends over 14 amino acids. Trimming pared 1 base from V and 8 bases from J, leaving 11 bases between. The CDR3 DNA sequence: TGTGCCAGCAGCTTAGGTACGGGGGGCGAAAAACTGTTTTTT. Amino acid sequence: CASSLGTGGEKLFF.

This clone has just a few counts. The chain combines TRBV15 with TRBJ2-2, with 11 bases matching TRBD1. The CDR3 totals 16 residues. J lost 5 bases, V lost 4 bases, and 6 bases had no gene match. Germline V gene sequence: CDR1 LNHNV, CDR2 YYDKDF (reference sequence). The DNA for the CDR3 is TGTGCCACCAGCACCGGCGGGACAGGGGGTACCGGGGAGCTGTTTTTT. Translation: CATSTGGTGGTGELFF.

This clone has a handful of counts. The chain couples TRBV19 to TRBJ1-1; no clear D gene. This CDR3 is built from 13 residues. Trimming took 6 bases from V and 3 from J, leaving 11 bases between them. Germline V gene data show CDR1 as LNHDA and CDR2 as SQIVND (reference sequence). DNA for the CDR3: TGTGCCAGTAGGAGAGGGCTCTACACTGAAGCTTTCTTT. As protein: CASRRGLYTEAFF.

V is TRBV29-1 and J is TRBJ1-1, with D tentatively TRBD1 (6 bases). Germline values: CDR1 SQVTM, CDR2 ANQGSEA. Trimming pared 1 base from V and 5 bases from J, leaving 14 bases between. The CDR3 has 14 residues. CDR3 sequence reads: CSVEVGGRRTEAFF. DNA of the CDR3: TGCAGCGTTGAAGTGGGGGGGCGGAGGACTGAAGCTTTCTTT.

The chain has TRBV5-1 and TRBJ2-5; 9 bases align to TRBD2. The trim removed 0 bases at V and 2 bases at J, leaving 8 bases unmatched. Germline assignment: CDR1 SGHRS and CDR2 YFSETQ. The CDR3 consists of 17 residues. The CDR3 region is CASSLGGLAGIQETQYF. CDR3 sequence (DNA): TGCGCCAGCAGCTTGGGTGGGCTAGCGGGGATACAAGAGACCCAGTACTTC. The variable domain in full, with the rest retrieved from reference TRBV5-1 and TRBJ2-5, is KAGVTQTPRYLIKTRGQQVTLSCSPISGHRSVSWYQQTPGQGLQFLFEYFSETQRNKGNFPGRFSGRQFSNSRSEMNVSTLELGDSALYLCASSLGGLAGIQETQYFGPGTRLLVL.

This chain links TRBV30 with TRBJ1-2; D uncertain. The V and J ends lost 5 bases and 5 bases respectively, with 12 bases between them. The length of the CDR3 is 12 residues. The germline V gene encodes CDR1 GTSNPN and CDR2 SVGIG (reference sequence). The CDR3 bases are TGTGCCTGGGACGGCAGGAGGTATGGCTACACCTTC. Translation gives CAWDGRRYGYTF.